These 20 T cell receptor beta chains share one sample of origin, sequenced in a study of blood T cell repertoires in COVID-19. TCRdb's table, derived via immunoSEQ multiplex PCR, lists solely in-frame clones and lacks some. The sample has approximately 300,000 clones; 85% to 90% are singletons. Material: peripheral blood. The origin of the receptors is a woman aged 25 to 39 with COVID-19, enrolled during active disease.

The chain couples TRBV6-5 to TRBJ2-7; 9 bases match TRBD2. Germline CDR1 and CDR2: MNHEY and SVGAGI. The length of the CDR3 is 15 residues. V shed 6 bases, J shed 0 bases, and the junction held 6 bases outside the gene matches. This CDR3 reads CASRILAGSSYEQYF. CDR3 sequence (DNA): TGTGCCAGCAGGATACTAGCGGGCTCCTCCTACGAGCAGTACTTC.

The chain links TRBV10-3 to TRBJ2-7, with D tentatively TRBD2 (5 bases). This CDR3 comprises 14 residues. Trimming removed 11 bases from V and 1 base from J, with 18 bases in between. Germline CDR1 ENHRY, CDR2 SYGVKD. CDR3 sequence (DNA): TGTGCCTCCCAGCCCCGGGGAATTTCCTACGAGCAGTACTTC. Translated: CASQPRGISYEQYF.

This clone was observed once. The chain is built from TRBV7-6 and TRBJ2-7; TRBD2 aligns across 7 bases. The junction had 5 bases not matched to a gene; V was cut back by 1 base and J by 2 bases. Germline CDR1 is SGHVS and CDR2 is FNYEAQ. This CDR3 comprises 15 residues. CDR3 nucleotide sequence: TGTGCCAGCAGCTTAGAGGGAGGGAGGGCCTACGAGCAGTACTTC. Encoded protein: CASSLEGGRAYEQYF.

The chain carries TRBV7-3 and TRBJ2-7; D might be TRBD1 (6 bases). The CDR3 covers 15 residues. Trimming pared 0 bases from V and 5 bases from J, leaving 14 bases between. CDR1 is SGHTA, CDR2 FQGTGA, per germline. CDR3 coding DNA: TGTGCCAGCAGCTTAACGGGGCAGGGGATCCACGAGCAGTACTTC. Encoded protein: CASSLTGQGIHEQYF.

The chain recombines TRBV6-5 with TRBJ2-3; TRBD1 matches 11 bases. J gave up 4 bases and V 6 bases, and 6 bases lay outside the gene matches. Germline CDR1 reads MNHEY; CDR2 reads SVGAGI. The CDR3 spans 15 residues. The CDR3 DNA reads TGTGCCAGCAGCTACGGGACAGGGGGTTCAGATACGCAGTATTTT. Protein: CASSYGTGGSDTQYF.

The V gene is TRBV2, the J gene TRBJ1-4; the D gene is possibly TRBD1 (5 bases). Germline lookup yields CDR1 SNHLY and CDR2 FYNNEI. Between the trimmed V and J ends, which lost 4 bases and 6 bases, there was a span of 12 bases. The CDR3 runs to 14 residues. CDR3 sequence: CASSVGGSYEKLFF. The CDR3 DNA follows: TGTGCCAGCAGTGTGGGGGGTTCCTATGAAAAACTGTTTTTT.

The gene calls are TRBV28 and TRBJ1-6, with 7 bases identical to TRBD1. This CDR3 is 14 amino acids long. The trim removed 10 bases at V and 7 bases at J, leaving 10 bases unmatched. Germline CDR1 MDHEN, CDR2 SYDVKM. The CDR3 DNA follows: TGTGCCACTAATACAGGGGAATGGAATTCACCCCTCCACTTT. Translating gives CATNTGEWNSPLHF.

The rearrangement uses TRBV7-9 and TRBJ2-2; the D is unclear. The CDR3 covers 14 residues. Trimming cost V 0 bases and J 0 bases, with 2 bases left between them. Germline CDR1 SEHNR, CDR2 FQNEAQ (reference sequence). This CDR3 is CASSLASNTGELFF. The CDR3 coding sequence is TGTGCCAGCAGCTTAGCCTCGAACACCGGGGAGCTGTTTTTT.

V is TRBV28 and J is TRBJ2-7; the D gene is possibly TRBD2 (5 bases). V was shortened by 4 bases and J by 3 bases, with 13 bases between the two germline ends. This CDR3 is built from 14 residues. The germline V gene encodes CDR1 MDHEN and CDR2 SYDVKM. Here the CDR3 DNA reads TGTGCCAGCAGTTCCCAAGGACTCCACTACGAGCAGTACTTC. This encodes CASSSQGLHYEQYF. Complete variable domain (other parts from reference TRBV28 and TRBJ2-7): DVKVTQSSRYLVKRTGEKVFLECVQDMDHENMFWYRQDPGLGLRLIYFSYDVKMKEKGDIPEGYSVSREKKERFSLILESASTNQTSMYLCASSSQGLHYEQYFGPGTRLTVT.

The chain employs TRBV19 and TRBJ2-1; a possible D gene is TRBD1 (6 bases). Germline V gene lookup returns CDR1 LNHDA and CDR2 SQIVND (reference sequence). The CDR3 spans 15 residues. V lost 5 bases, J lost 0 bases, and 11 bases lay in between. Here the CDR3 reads CASSLQGTSYNEQFF. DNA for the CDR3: TGTGCCAGTAGTCTGCAGGGGACCTCCTACAATGAGCAGTTCTTC.

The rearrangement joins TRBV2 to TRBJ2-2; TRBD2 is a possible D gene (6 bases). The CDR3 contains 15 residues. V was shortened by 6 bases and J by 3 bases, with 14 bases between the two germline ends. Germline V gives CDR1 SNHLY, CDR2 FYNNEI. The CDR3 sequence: CASRGLPRDTGELFF. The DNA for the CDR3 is TGTGCCAGCAGGGGACTCCCAAGGGACACCGGGGAGCTGTTTTTT.

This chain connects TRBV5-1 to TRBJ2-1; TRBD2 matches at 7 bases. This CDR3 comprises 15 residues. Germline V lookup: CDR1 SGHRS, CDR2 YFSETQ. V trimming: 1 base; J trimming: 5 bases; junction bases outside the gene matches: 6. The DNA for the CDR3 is TGCGCCAGCAGCTTGCCCGGGACTATCCACAATGAGCAGTTCTTC. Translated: CASSLPGTIHNEQFF.

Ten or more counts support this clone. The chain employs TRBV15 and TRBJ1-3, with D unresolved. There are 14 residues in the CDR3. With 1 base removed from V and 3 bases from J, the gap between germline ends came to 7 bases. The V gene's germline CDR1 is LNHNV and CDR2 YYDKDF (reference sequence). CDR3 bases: TGTGCCACCAGCAGAGCGTCGGGTGGAAACACCATATATTTT. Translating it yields CATSRASGGNTIYF.

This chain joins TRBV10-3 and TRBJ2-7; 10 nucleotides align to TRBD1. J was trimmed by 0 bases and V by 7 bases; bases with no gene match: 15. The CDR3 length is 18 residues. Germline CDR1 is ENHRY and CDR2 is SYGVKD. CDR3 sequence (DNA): TGTGCCATCATGCCGGACAGGGGGGAAGCGGGAATCTCCTACGAGCAGTACTTC. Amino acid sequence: CAIMPDRGEAGISYEQYF.

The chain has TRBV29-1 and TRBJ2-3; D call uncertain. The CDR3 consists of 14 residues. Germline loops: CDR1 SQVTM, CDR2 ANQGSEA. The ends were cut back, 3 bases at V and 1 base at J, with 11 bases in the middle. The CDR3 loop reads CSVDSVLGTDTQYF. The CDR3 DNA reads TGCAGCGTTGATAGTGTTTTGGGCACAGATACGCAGTATTTT.

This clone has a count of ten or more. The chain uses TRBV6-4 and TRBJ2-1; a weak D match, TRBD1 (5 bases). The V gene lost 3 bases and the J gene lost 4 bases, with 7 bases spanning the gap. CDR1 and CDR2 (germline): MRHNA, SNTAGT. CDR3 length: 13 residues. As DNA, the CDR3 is TGTGCCAGCAGTGAAGGGGCTTACAATGAGCAGTTCTTC. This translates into CASSEGAYNEQFF.

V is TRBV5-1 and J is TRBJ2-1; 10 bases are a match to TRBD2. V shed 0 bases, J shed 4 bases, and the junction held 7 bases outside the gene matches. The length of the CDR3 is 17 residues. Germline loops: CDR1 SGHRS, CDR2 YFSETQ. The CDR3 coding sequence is TGCGCCAGCAGCTTGGCTGGGTTAGCGGGAGGATACAATGAGCAGTTCTTC. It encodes CASSLAGLAGGYNEQFF.

In DNA form, the CDR3 reads TGTGCCAGCAGTCCGGGACAGGGGGAGCGAAAACTGTTTTTT. The encoded protein is CASSPGQGERKLFF. The chain employs TRBV6-5 and TRBJ1-4; 11 nucleotides agree with TRBD1. After removal of 5 bases from V and 10 bases from J, the junction contained 6 bases not matched to a gene. Germline CDR1 and CDR2: MNHEY and SVGAGI. This CDR3 region has 14 residues.

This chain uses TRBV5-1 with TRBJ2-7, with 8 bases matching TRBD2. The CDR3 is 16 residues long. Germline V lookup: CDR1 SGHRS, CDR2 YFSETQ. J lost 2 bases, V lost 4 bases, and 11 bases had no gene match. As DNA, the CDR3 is TGCGCCAGCAGCCTCTCCCTCGGGACTAGTACCTACGAGCAGTACTTC. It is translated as CASSLSLGTSTYEQYF.

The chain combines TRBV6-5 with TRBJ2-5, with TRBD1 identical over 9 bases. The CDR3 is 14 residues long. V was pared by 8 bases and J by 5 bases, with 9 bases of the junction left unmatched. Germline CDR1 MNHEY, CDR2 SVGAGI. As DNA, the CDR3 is TGTGCCAGCGGGATAACCGGGACAGGGGAGACCCAGTACTTC. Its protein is CASGITGTGETQYF.